This TCR beta chain derives from a study of control samples from healthy donors and cancer patients. Here immunoSEQ multiplex PCR was the method, and the copy in TCRdb shows in-frame clones only, minus some. The sample contains approximately 150,000 clones, nearly 96% of which appear only once. This CDR3 spans 14 amino acids. J lost 2 bases, V lost 3 bases, and 2 bases had no gene match. Germline CDR1 SGDLS, CDR2 YYNGEE. The origin of this receptor is a woman under 40 in good health. What was sequenced was blood. The V and J genes are TRBV9 and TRBJ2-3; 8 positions agree with TRBD2. The CDR3 protein is CASSATSDTDTQYF. CDR3 DNA sequence: TGTGCCAGCAGCGCGACTAGCGACACAGATACGCAGTATTTT.